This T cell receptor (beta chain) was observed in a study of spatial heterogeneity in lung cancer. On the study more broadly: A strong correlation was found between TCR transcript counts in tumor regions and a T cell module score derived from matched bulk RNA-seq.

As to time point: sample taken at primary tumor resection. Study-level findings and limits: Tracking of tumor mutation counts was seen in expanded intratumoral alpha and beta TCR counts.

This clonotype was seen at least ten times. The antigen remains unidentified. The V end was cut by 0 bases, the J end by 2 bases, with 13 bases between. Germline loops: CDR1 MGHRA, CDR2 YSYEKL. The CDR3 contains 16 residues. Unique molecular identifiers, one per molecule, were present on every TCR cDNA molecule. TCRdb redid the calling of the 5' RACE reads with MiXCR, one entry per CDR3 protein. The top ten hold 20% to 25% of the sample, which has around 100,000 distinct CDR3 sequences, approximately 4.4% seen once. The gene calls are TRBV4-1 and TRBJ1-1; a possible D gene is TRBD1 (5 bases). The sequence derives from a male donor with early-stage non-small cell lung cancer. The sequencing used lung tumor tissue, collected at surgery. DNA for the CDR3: TGCGCCAGCAGCCAAGAGACGGCAGGGTTAAACACTGAAGCTTTCTTT. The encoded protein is CASSQETAGLNTEAFF.